Sequencing of this T cell receptor beta chain was carried out in a study of esophageal squamous cell carcinoma tumors (dated by TCRdb to the early 2020s). As for the study more broadly: Using principal component analysis combined with K-means clustering of immunohistochemical values for T-cell and checkpoint markers, the researchers divided patients into immuno relation high and low groups. Across the ten or so cases, 1,671,742 TCRalpha and 1,291,510 TCRbeta total reads were obtained, of which roughly 32,000 and 35,000 were unique. The purpose of the study was to evaluate TCR repertoire diversity and shared TCR repertoires of T cells in the tumor environment of esophageal squamous cell carcinoma. The wider cohort included 50 to 55 esophageal squamous cell carcinoma patients in Japan who were treated with surgery, of whom around 21 were high and 32 were low immuno relation cases. TCR sequencing covered 10 patients: five randomly selected high immuno relation cases and five background-matched low immuno relation cases. Study-wide findings and limitations: TCR repertoire analysis included only a few cases, and CDR3 clonotype-level investigation was not performed. Because TCRalpha and TCRbeta chains were sequenced separately, chain pairing and the antigens recognized remained unknown. Total TCR repertoire counts did not differ between groups, but significant repertoire counts were higher in the high immuno relation group. Given the large variation in the TCRalphabeta repertoire, the shared V|J recombination candidates might have been chosen by chance. In about 30% of the 10 cases, a single TCRalpha VJ recombination dominated, and TCRalpha diversity seemed to be reduced.

Receptor libraries were prepared by 5' RACE. The PCR step used KAPA HiFi along with constant-region primers for TCRalpha or TCRbeta and a P20EA primer, and a nested second PCR with CA2 or CB2 followed. TCR genes were amplified by unbiased adaptor ligation RT-PCR, with reverse transcription by Superscript III and a polyT18-containing BSL-18E primer. Once second-strand synthesis and blunting were done, the P10EA/P20EA adaptor was ligated onto the 5' end of the cDNA, and NotI digestion came next. Both the first and second PCRs consisted of 20 to 25 cycles of 98 degrees C for 20 s, 65 degrees C for 30 s and 72 degrees C for 1 min. The Nextera XT Index kit v2 Set A was used to index the amplicons, which were pooled in equimolar amounts and quantified with a Qubit 2.0 Fluorometer. Sequencing was carried out on the Illumina MiSeq platform with 2x300 bp paired-end reads. On the study's bioinformatics: Reads were assigned to V and J genes by highest identity to IMGT reference sequences using Repertoire Genesis software ver.1.0. The CDR3 region was defined as running from Cys104 to Phe118 plus Gly119 and was then translated, while a unique sequence read was defined by a distinct combination of V, J and CDR3 amino acids. Shared V|J combinations were selected as significant in both a Fisher's exact test in edgeR and a Mann Whitney U test. Repertoire dissimilarity index was computed with the R rdi package after removing singletons and bootstrapping 500 repertoire combinations. TCRdb ran its own pipeline on the public reads, namely fastp trimming at Q25 and MiXCR clone calling, and kept in-frame beta chains. Each entry merges the rows of one CDR3 protein and shows their most common DNA and genes. These V and J calls derive from TCRdb rather than the authors' analysis. For this sample the table gives some 1,200 distinct CDR3 sequences, of which about 13% were detected only once. The top ten clones comprise over 25% of the sample.

This clonotype is judged medium-sized (0.01 to 0.1%). There is no known antigen for this receptor. Within one base of it there is no much larger clone, and no base qualities were kept. Patients who received neoadjuvant chemotherapy or who lacked clinical information were excluded from enrollment. The TCR-sequenced cases shown were male, and subtotal esophagectomy with 2- or 3-field lymphadenectomy was performed in the TCR-sequenced cases shown. RNA was isolated from bulk tumor tissue sections using a Qiagen AllPrep kit, and no T-cell sorting was performed. Small sections of surgically resected tumor tissue were kept in RNAlater reagent at -80 degrees C until RNA was extracted. The clonotype comes from a man aged 45-85 years with esophageal squamous cell carcinoma. Material for sequencing was tumor tissue.

The nucleotide sequence is given as TGTGCCAGCAGTCGCGAGCGGGAGGGCCTGGAGACCCAGTACTTC. Its protein reads: CASSREREGLETQYF. The chain was built from TRBV3-1 and TRBJ2-5; TRBD2 aligns with 10 central bases. The CDR3 goes from the cysteine to the phenylalanine over 15 residues. Solely the CDR3 DNA is kept, with 45 bases framed from the first base. Per the germline V gene (reference sequence), LGHDT is the CDR1 and YNNKEL is the CDR2. V is pruned by 6 bases and J by 5 bases, leaving 9 bases of the junction without a gene match.